These 7 T cell receptor beta chains were all obtained from the same sample, sequenced in a study of cytotoxic CD8 clonotypes in ibrutinib-treated CLL. Sequencing used immunoSEQ multiplex PCR; TCRdb keeps in-frame clones, though not all of them. The data show roughly 200,000 clones, 70% seen once. This material consisted of PBMCs, taken after 12 months of ibrutinib treatment. These TCRs come from a human donor with chronic lymphocytic leukemia.

The chain is built from TRBV6-4 and TRBJ1-2, with D hard to call. V gave up 2 bases and J gave up 7 bases, with 8 bases separating them. Germline V gene sequence: CDR1 MRHNA, CDR2 SNTAGT. The CDR3 sequence is 12 residues long. CDR3 DNA sequence: TGTGCCAGCAGTGACAGGTCTGCTGGCTACACCTTC. It specifies CASSDRSAGYTF.

The CDR3 sequence: CASSQSQVMNGANEQFF. DNA for the CDR3: TGTGCCAGCAGCCAATCACAGGTAATGAACGGGGCAAATGAGCAGTTCTTC. The rearrangement uses TRBV4-2 and TRBJ2-1; D tentatively reads TRBD1 or TRBD2 (5 bases each). The germline V gene has CDR1 LGHNA and CDR2 YNFKEQ. Trimming cost V 2 bases and J 7 bases, with 21 bases left between them. CDR3 length: 17 amino acids.

The chain is built from TRBV5-6 and TRBJ2-3; unclear D gene. V was clipped by 4 bases and J by 2 bases, with 8 bases between them. Germline CDR1 is SGHDT and CDR2 is YYEEEE. The CDR3 is made up of 13 amino acids. CDR3 amino acids: CASSTGTTDTQYF. The CDR3 DNA reads TGTGCCAGCAGCACGGGTACCACAGATACGCAGTATTTT. Full variable domain (outside the CDR3, taken from reference TRBV5-6 and TRBJ2-3): DAGVTQSPTHLIKTRGQQVTLRCSPKSGHDTVSWYQQALGQGPQFIFQYYEEEERQRGNFPDRFSGHQFPNYSSELNVNALLLGDSALYLCASSTGTTDTQYFGPGTRLTVL.

CDR3 sequence: CASSLGLATGRFQETQYF. The CDR3 DNA is TGCGCCAGCAGCCTAGGACTAGCTACCGGGAGGTTCCAAGAGACCCAGTACTTC. V usage is TRBV5-1 and J usage is TRBJ2-5, with TRBD2 matching over 8 bases. CDR3 length: 18 amino acids. Germline assignment: CDR1 SGHRS and CDR2 YFSETQ. The junction had 15 bases not matched to a gene; V was cut back by 4 bases and J by 1 base.

This clone has a handful of counts. The CDR3: CASSLGLVYEQYF. The CDR3 DNA follows: TGTGCCAGCAGCTTGGGACTCGTCTACGAGCAGTACTTC. The chain couples TRBV5-6 to TRBJ2-7; D is ambiguous. With 0 bases removed from V and 3 bases from J, the gap between germline ends came to 7 bases. The CDR3 extends over 13 amino acids. The germline V gene encodes CDR1 SGHDT and CDR2 YYEEEE.

This clone was detected only a few times. This sequence joins TRBV5-1 and TRBJ1-2; 8 bases align to TRBD1. Germline loops: CDR1 SGHRS, CDR2 YFSETQ. V trimming: 4 bases; J trimming: 8 bases; junction bases outside the gene matches: 7. The CDR3 totals 13 residues. CDR3 DNA: TGCGCCAGCAGCGCCCGGACAGGGAACGGCTACACCTTC. Its translation: CASSARTGNGYTF.

The rearrangement links TRBV27 to TRBJ2-2; D is undetermined. There are 17 residues in the CDR3. The V end lost 0 bases, the J end lost 4 bases, and 15 bases lay between the germline ends. Germline CDR1 reads MNHEY; CDR2 reads SMNVEV (reference sequence). This CDR3 reads CASSLSTGPSPTGELFF. CDR3 bases: TGTGCCAGCAGTTTATCGACCGGGCCCAGTCCCACCGGGGAGCTGTTTTTT.